This T cell receptor (beta chain) was captured by sequencing in a study of metastatic and nonmetastatic thyroid tumors. On the study more broadly: Repertoire comparisons spanned blood and tumor or nodule tissue from malignant and benign thyroid patients.

Regarding this clone: As yet, its antigen is unknown. One end of the junction fails to match germline, which may point to a read error.

Not a single patient had been given any form of treatment at any point before undergoing thyroid surgery. Study-wide points: Significantly greater TCR beta diversity was reportedly found in malignant thyroid tumors than in benign nodules (in blood and tumor).

CDR1 is MDHEN, CDR2 SYDVKM, per germline. The CDR3 is 15 residues long. Original analysis: Variation in CDR3 across clinicopathological groups served as the basis for constructing a distant-metastasis classifier in papillary thyroid cancer. Via MiXCR, TCRdb re-called the PCR reads. These V and J calls are TCRdb output, not the study's own analysis. The repertoire holds roughly 25,000 clones, with 20% to 30% as singletons. The source is a male donor with papillary thyroid cancer or a benign thyroid nodule (not recorded which). Some clones in this sample may be carry-over from other donors' samples. The chain is built from TRBV28 and TRBJ1-6; 9 bases line up with TRBD1. Sequenced sample: tumor tissue. The CDR3 bases are TGTGCCAGCATCCTCGGGGGACAGGGTTTATCACCCCTCGACTTT. This encodes CASILGGQGLSPLDF.